This TCR beta chain was identified in a study of Graves' ophthalmopathy and Graves' hyperthyroidism. This CDR3 is built from 14 residues. Germline CDR1 SEHNR, CDR2 FQNEAQ (reference sequence). V lost 1 base to trimming and J lost 3 bases, with 10 bases between them. Study observations and caveats: For separating ophthalmopathy from stable hyperthyroidism, a 13-signature model gave 85% to 90% sensitivity and 65% to 82% specificity. Most expanded thyroid clonotypes above 0.001 frequency also appeared in blood.

The authors amplified TCR beta CDR3 regions, and they did so from RNA transcripts for repertoire sequencing. RT-PCR in the first round used HTBI primers; a second-round multiplex PCR followed. MiXCR, applied by TCRdb to the multiplex PCR reads, yields one record per CDR3 protein. In the table there are almost 750,000 distinct CDR3 sequences, around 40% of which are singletons. Moderate-to-severe activity, CAS ≥3, NOSPECS ≥4 and duration under 3 months were recorded for donors with ophthalmopathy. As regards this clonotype: The antigen is undetermined.

The J gene is TRBJ2-7, the V gene TRBV7-9; D is possibly TRBD2 (6 bases). The sequence was obtained from an adult man with Graves' ophthalmopathy. The sample comprised peripheral blood. The CDR3 nucleotides are TGTGCCAGCAGCTTAGATGGGGGGAACTACGAGCAGTACTTC. As protein: CASSLDGGNYEQYF.